This T cell receptor (beta chain) was retrieved from a study of spatial heterogeneity in lung cancer (dated by TCRdb to the late 2010s). Regarding the study in general: Beta-chain transcripts were consistently detected in greater numbers than alpha-chain transcripts, which likely reflected higher beta-chain transcript abundance. TCR transcript counts in tumor regions correlated strongly with a T cell transcriptional module score from matched bulk RNA-seq. In non-small cell lung cancer, the study quantitatively compared TCR alpha and beta repertoires across several tumor regions, matched nontumor lung, and blood. Nonsynonymous mutation counts, determined by whole-exome sequencing of tumor tissue, were related to features of the TCR repertoire. Both alpha and beta chains were TCR-sequenced in around 220 tumor regions, 64 matched nontumor lung samples and around 50 PBMC samples obtained at surgery. In the raw uncorrected reads, each unique combination of TCR and UMI appeared more than ten times on average. General findings and caveats noted by the study authors: Additional single-cell paired TCR alpha and beta sequencing was considered necessary to confirm, at a functional level, the hypothesis that regional TCRs recognize regional mutations. The tumor nonsynonymous mutation count correlated with the number of expanded alpha and beta TCRs within the tumor. TCR-seq coverage of tumor T cells was estimated at only 7% to 8.5% for alpha chains and 11% to 15% for beta chains. Counts of ubiquitous and regional expanded TCRs correlated with counts of ubiquitous and regional nonsynonymous mutations, respectively.

Per the publication, the time point label means: sample taken at primary tumor resection. Donors were some 78 patients with early-stage, untreated non-small cell lung cancer from the lung TRACERx cohort. Without any cell sorting, TCR sequencing was performed on whole RNA extracted either from tumor and nontumor lung tissue or from cryopreserved PBMC samples. Only patients for whom sufficient RNA was available from at least two tumor regions were selected for TCR sequencing. Before selection, tumor and adjacent nontumor lung specimens were reviewed by a lung pathologist. This clonotype appeared many times. No antigen is known for it. Per-base quality was not reported, and no clone a single base away is much larger than it. Library preparation was by 5' RACE. Instrument used: NextSeq 500. To allow correction of PCR and sequencing errors, the TCR library protocol tagged every TCR cDNA molecule with a unique molecular identifier. On the study's bioinformatics: TCR identification, UMI-based error correction and CDR3 extraction were all carried out with Decombinator tools. Expanded TCRs were defined as those above a frequency of 2 per 1,000, corresponding to the top 1% of the tumor frequency distribution. Expanded tumor TCRs were classed as regional if statistically deemed absent (corrected P<0.05) from at least one tumor region, otherwise ubiquitous. Rényi diversity was computed with the R vegan package after subsampling each repertoire 100 times to 5,000 TCRs. CDR3 similarity networks were constructed using string-kernel similarity of amino acid triplets, with links drawn between CDR3s whose pairwise similarity was above 0.82. TCRdb reanalyzed the raw reads on its own, using fastp at Q25 for trimming and MiXCR for clone calling, and kept in-frame beta chains. Identical CDR3 proteins give one entry, which carries the most common genes and DNA. Here the V and J calls rest on TCRdb's processing, not on the authors' analysis. The sample table records fewer than 9,000 distinct CDR3 sequences; about 7% of these occur just once. The top ten clones comprise about a sixth of the sample.

Between the V and J ends, shortened by 5 bases and 6 bases respectively, the junction contains 13 bases. The CDR1 and CDR2 encoded by the germline V gene (reference sequence) are SEHNR and FQNEAQ. Including the terminal cysteine and phenylalanine, the CDR3 comprises 14 residues. Here the CDR3 DNA is all that survives: 42 bases in frame from base 1. This receptor was taken from a female donor with early-stage non-small cell lung cancer. The V and J segments used are TRBV7-9 and TRBJ2-2; 6 matching bases give a weak D call of TRBD2. The sample was lung tumor tissue, taken at surgery. Here is the DNA: TGTGCCAGCAGCGCCGGGACTCCCTCCGGGGAGCTGTTTTTT. This yields the protein CASSAGTPSGELFF.